This T cell receptor beta chain was sequenced in a study of blood T cell repertoires in COVID-19 (dated by TCRdb to the early 2020s). Turning to the overall study: Collaborator samples came from the United States, Italy and Spain and covered acute and convalescent phases of COVID-19. The material from the prospective study consisted of cDNA or gDNA derived from T cells, B-cell-depleted T cells, or PBMCs. Subjects who had been exposed to COVID-19, were actively infected with it, or had recovered from it provided the deeply sampled blood TCRbeta repertoires that made up the dataset. The repertoires were made available in a free public database intended to serve as a resource for research on the immune response to SARS-CoV-2. The samples were drawn from two sources: the first 160 participants of the ongoing ImmuneRACE study, and over 1,000 subjects contributed by 6 global collaborators. Sample metadata almost always included a de-identified subject ID, COVID-19 status, age in years and sex. Where available, HLA class I and class II types were taken from metadata supplied by the sample provider and were not determined by assay-based typing. The research as a whole found: The quantity of clinical and demographic metadata differed by source and by participant and was supplied without curation.

The collaborating institutions used their own protocols to collect whole blood in K2EDTA tubes. Collaborator samples were shipped for TCRbeta analysis as frozen whole blood, isolated PBMCs, or DNA extracted from either sample type. Regarding this clone: Its antigen is not yet known. Base quality data are lacking; no much larger clone is found one base away.

TCRbeta CDR3 regions were amplified from genomic DNA using the immunoSEQ Assay, a bias-controlled multiplex PCR. Regarding the original processing steps: Nucleated cell counts per sample were estimated from amplification of reference gene primers within the assay. To quantify the absolute abundance of each unique TCRbeta CDR3 rearrangement, sequence reads were collapsed and filtered. Productive Simpson clonality was computed per sample as the square root of Simpson's diversity index over productive rearrangements. TCRdb obtained this table from immuneACCESS and retained in-frame rearrangements with V and J assigned. These tables miss some clones; where compared with another copy, unresolved V genes account for less than half of the shortfall, and the remainder is unexplained. The V and J calls and clone size were taken over from that table, and D and trimming were inferred from the DNA. The sample yields approximately 270,000 clones; 89% were counted once. The top ten hold 2% to 2.5% of the sample.

For CDR1 and CDR2, the germline V gene lists LGHNA and YNFKEQ. The CDR3 contains 14 residues, cysteine and phenylalanine counted. Of all the DNA, just the CDR3 is kept, 42 bases in frame from base 1. Between the V and J ends, shortened by 4 bases and 5 bases respectively, the junction contains 15 bases. The chain employs TRBV4-2 and TRBJ2-7, and the D gene may be TRBD1, 5 bases matching. Material: peripheral blood. This TCR was recovered from a man aged 45-60 years with acute or convalescent COVID-19. The CDR3: CASSPLRGGDEQYF. The DNA sequence is given as TGTGCCAGCAGCCCCCTAAGGGGTGGCGACGAGCAGTACTTC.